This is a list of T cell receptor beta chains from one sample in a study of CD8+ T cells in alopecia areata. Sequencing was performed with immunoSEQ multiplex PCR; in TCRdb, only in-frame clones are kept and a portion is missing. The sample includes 140,000 to 150,000 clones, roughly 50% of them seen just once. The sequencing used CD4+ T cells sorted from blood, collected at week 0. These receptors were obtained from a human donor with alopecia areata. CDR3s include the opening cysteine and the closing phenylalanine or tryptophan. D genes are given only for firm matches. Not all rows give a size; the values are once, few, many and, for expanded clones, a class.

D	V	size	J	DNA	CDR3
.	TRBV4-2	once	TRBJ2-3	TGTGCCAGCAGCCAAGAGGGGGCGTCTAGCACAGATACGCAGTATTTT	CASSQEGASSTDTQYF
.	TRBV7-2	few	TRBJ2-2	TGTGCCAGCAGCTTAGCTTATGGTTTCTCGAACACCGGGGAGCTGTTTTTT	CASSLAYGFSNTGELFF
TRBD1	TRBV6-6	.	TRBJ1-4	TGTGCCAGCAGAGAACAGGGGCTGGCTAATGAAAAACTGTTTTTT	CASREQGLANEKLFF
.	TRBV19	.	TRBJ2-7	TGTGCCAGCTCGCCCCAAGGTCTCCGGGACACCACCTACGAGCAGTACTTC	CASSPQGLRDTTYEQYF
.	TRBV19	few	TRBJ2-3	TGTGCCAGTAGTATAGATTTGGACGAGCCGCAGTATTTT	CASSIDLDEPQYF
.	TRBV2	few	TRBJ2-2	TGTGCCAGCAGCTACTTCGAGAGATCGCTGTTTTTT	CASSYFERSLFF
TRBD1	TRBV23-1	.	TRBJ2-7	TGCGCCAGCAGTCATGTTGGGACAGGGGCCTACGAGCAGTACTTC	CASSHVGTGAYEQYF
.	TRBV2	.	TRBJ1-1	TGTGCCAGCAGACCCAGGGGCATGAACACTGAAGCTTTCTTT	CASRPRGMNTEAFF
TRBD1	TRBV4-2	.	TRBJ2-7	TGTGCCAGCAGCCCTTTCCCGGGACAGGCCGCCGAGCAGTACTTC	CASSPFPGQAAEQYF
.	TRBV29-1	few	TRBJ1-1	TGCAGCGTTGACGGGGCGGTGGCGAACACTGAAGCTTTCTTT	CSVDGAVANTEAFF
.	TRBV7-6	.	TRBJ2-7	TGTGCCAGCAGCTCCCGAGGCCCGGCCTACGAGCAGTACTTC	CASSSRGPAYEQYF
.	TRBV5-1	.	TRBJ1-5	TGCGCCAGCAGCTTGGGACAGCTGGGTCAGCCCCAGCATTTT	CASSLGQLGQPQHF
TRBD2	TRBV6-1	.	TRBJ2-1	TGTGCCAGCACCTTATTAGCGGGGGTCTACAATGAGCAGTTCTTC	CASTLLAGVYNEQFF
.	TRBV9	.	TRBJ2-3	TGTGCCAGCAGCGTAGGGACAGTTAGCACAGATACGCAGTATTTT	CASSVGTVSTDTQYF
TRBD1	TRBV7-9	.	TRBJ1-2	TGTGCCAGCAGCCCCGACAGGGCGGGTGGCTACACCTTC	CASSPDRAGGYTF
.	TRBV30	.	TRBJ1-1	TGTGCCTGGACGATGACGGTGAACACTGAAGCTTTCTTT	CAWTMTVNTEAFF
.	TRBV5-1	.	TRBJ1-1	TGCGCCAGCAGCGTGACAGGGAACACTGAAGCTTTCTTT	CASSVTGNTEAFF
.	TRBV27	.	TRBJ1-1	TGTGCCAGCAGTTTACTTGCCATAAAGAACACTGAAGCTTTCTTT	CASSLLAIKNTEAFF
.	TRBV13	.	TRBJ2-5	TGTGCCAGCAGCTTAGGAAGGGGGGAGACCCAGTACTTC	CASSLGRGETQYF
TRBD1	TRBV27	few	TRBJ1-5	TGTGCCAGCAGTTTATCGGCGACAGGGGGCAATCAGCCCCAGCATTTT	CASSLSATGGNQPQHF
.	TRBV29-1	few	TRBJ1-1	TGCAGTGGCTCGATGCAGACAGTGAACACTGAAGCTTTCTTT	CSGSMQTVNTEAFF
TRBD2	TRBV30	.	TRBJ2-1	TGTGCCTGGGGAGCGGGGGGGCTCCACAATGAGCAGTTCTTC	CAWGAGGLHNEQFF
TRBD1	TRBV18	few	TRBJ1-4	TGTGCCAGCTCACCTGGGACAGGGGGCGAAAAACTGTTTTTT	CASSPGTGGEKLFF
.	TRBV29-1	.	TRBJ2-5	TGCAGCGCTGTCCGGGACCTGAAGACCCAGTACTTC	CSAVRDLKTQYF
TRBD1	TRBV25-1	.	TRBJ2-7	TGTGCCAGCAGTGGGACAGGGGCGACCTACGAGCAGTACTTC	CASSGTGATYEQYF
TRBD1	TRBV5-1	.	TRBJ1-1	TGCGCCAGCAGCTTTACGGGACAGAATGAAGCTTTCTTT	CASSFTGQNEAFF
.	TRBV15	.	TRBJ2-7	TGTGCCACCAGCAGAGACAGGGCAGTGACCTACGAGCAGTACTTC	CATSRDRAVTYEQYF
.	TRBV30	.	TRBJ2-5	TGTGCCCGTAGGGCAGGGAGGCGGGAGACCCAGTACTTC	CARRAGRRETQYF
.	TRBV9	.	TRBJ1-6	TGTGCCAGCAGCGGGGACACCCCTTCACCCCTCCACTTT	CASSGDTPSPLHF
TRBD1	TRBV11-2	.	TRBJ2-5	TGTGCCAGCAGCCTCGATCGGACAGGGGCAGAGACCCAGTACTTC	CASSLDRTGAETQYF
TRBD2	TRBV30	few	TRBJ2-3	TGTGCCTGGAGTGTAGGACTAGCGGGCCCTATAGCGCAGTATTTT	CAWSVGLAGPIAQYF
.	TRBV28	.	TRBJ2-7	TGTGCCAGCAGTTTAACCCTGCGGGGCAGGGCGCGAACCTACGAGCAGTACTTC	CASSLTLRGRARTYEQYF
.	TRBV7-9	.	TRBJ2-4	TGTGCCAGCGGACCAGGAAACCCCCCGAAAAACATTCAGTACTTC	CASGPGNPPKNIQYF
.	TRBV11-1	.	TRBJ1-1	TGTGCCAGCTCGCCAGGGACAAGCACTGAAGCTTTCTTT	CASSPGTSTEAFF
TRBD1	TRBV6-5	once	TRBJ1-2	TGTGCCAGCAGTGGACAGGGGCCCTGGTATGGCTACACCTTC	CASSGQGPWYGYTF
.	TRBV6-6	.	TRBJ2-7	TGTGCCAGCAGGCTAGGACAGTCCTACGAGCAGTACTTC	CASRLGQSYEQYF
TRBD1	TRBV4-2	.	TRBJ1-6	TGTGCCAGCAGCCAGAAGACAGGGGGTGATTCACCCCTCCACTTT	CASSQKTGGDSPLHF
TRBD1	TRBV4-1	.	TRBJ1-6	TGCGCCAGCAGCCAGGGACAGGCAACCTCCTATAATTCACCCCTCCACTTT	CASSQGQATSYNSPLHF
.	TRBV6-6	few	TRBJ2-3	TGTGCCAGCAGGTTCTCATCGACAGGCCGGGATACGCAGTATTTT	CASRFSSTGRDTQYF
.	TRBV15	few	TRBJ2-7	TGTGCCACCAGCAGAGAGGGGGGCTACGAGCAGTACTTC	CATSREGGYEQYF
.	TRBV7-8	.	TRBJ2-1	TGTGCCAGCAGCTTAGAGTACGCCTTAATGGGTTTCGATGAGCAGTTCTTC	CASSLEYALMGFDEQFF
.	TRBV2	.	TRBJ2-3	TGTGCCAGCAGGAGACAGTATACCACAGATACGCAGTATTTT	CASRRQYTTDTQYF
TRBD1	TRBV4-2	.	TRBJ1-2	TGTGCCAGCAGCCTCCGGACAGGAGATGGCTACACCTTC	CASSLRTGDGYTF
TRBD1	TRBV7-9	.	TRBJ1-2	TGTGCCAGCAGCACCTGGGACAGGGGTTATGGCTACACCTTC	CASSTWDRGYGYTF
TRBD1	TRBV29-1	.	TRBJ1-2	TGCAGCGTCAACTCACAGGGGAGTTTAGCTAACTATGGCTACACCTTC	CSVNSQGSLANYGYTF
.	TRBV29-1	.	TRBJ2-2	TGCAGCGCAGACGTTAACACCGGGGAGCTGTTTTTT	CSADVNTGELFF
TRBD2	TRBV29-1	.	TRBJ2-6	TGCAGCGTTGACGGGGGGGCTGGGGCCAACGTCCTGACTTTC	CSVDGGAGANVLTF
.	TRBV7-9	few	TRBJ1-2	TGTGCCAGCAGCTTAGACGCAATCTATGGCTACACCTTC	CASSLDAIYGYTF
.	TRBV7-2	.	TRBJ2-5	TGTGCCAGCAGCTTGGGTTCCAGAGCCCCCACACAAGAGACCCAGTACTTC	CASSLGSRAPTQETQYF
.	TRBV5-6	.	TRBJ1-1	TGTGCCAGCAGCCGACCCGACAGTAGAGCTTTCTTT	CASSRPDSRAFF
TRBD1	TRBV27	.	TRBJ1-2	TGTGCCAGCAGTTATCAGGGGGCGCGGGGCTACACCTTC	CASSYQGARGYTF
.	TRBV5-5	.	TRBJ2-7	TGTGCCAGCAGCCCTACCATAACCCCCTACGAGCAGTACTTC	CASSPTITPYEQYF
.	TRBV14	.	TRBJ1-2	TGTGCCCGACCGTATGGCTACACCTTC	CARPYGYTF
.	TRBV7-9	.	TRBJ1-5	TGTGCCAGCAGCCTAGGAGGGTATAGCAATCAGCCCCAGCATTTT	CASSLGGYSNQPQHF
.	TRBV5-5	.	TRBJ1-2	TGTGCCAGCAGCCCGGGAGGCGGCTATGGCTACACCTTC	CASSPGGGYGYTF